This is a list of T cell receptor beta chains from one sample in a study of blood T cell repertoires in COVID-19. Measured with immunoSEQ multiplex PCR; TCRdb has only the in-frame clones, and not every one. The table includes 130,000 or so clones, about 86% detected once. Sample: peripheral blood. The source of these receptors is a woman aged 50 to 65 with acute or convalescent COVID-19. The CDR3 runs from the conserved cysteine through the conserved F or W. Fields, in order: V gene, D gene, clone size, J gene, CDR3 DNA, CDR3 protein. D genes are given only for firm matches. Clone size is stated in some rows and not others, as once, few, many or a class when expanded.

TRBV24-1	TRBD1	.	TRBJ2-1	TGTGCCACCAGTGCCCCCGGACAGGGTTACAATGAGCAGTTCTTC	CATSAPGQGYNEQFF
TRBV9	TRBD2	.	TRBJ2-5	TGTGCCAGCAGACCCGGGGGGGCTGAAGAGACCCAGTACTTC	CASRPGGAEETQYF
TRBV7-6	TRBD1	.	TRBJ2-7	TGTGCCAGCAGCTTATTTCCGGGACAGGGGACTTACGAGCAGTACTTC	CASSLFPGQGTYEQYF
TRBV5-1	TRBD1	.	TRBJ2-4	TGCGCCAGCAGCTGGACAGGGGGCAAAAACATTCAGTACTTC	CASSWTGGKNIQYF
TRBV19	.	.	TRBJ1-1	TGTGCCATCGCGGGGCGGCCCCGTGAAGCTTTCTTT	CAIAGRPREAFF
TRBV19	TRBD1	.	TRBJ1-5	TGTGCCAGTAGTATCGAGCAGGGGGTCAGCAATCAGCCCCAGCATTTT	CASSIEQGVSNQPQHF
TRBV6-2/TRBV6-3	.	few	TRBJ1-4	TGTGCCAGCAGTTTACCCCAGGGCTTTAATGAAAAACTGTTTTTT	CASSLPQGFNEKLFF
TRBV7-8	.	.	TRBJ1-5	TGTGCCAGCAGCTTAGCTGGGGGGTATAGCAATCAGCCCCAGCATTTT	CASSLAGGYSNQPQHF
TRBV6-6	.	.	TRBJ2-7	TGTGCCAGCAGTAGCGGGGCAGGGGGCAGGCACGAGCAGTACTTC	CASSSGAGGRHEQYF
TRBV2	.	.	TRBJ1-1	TGTGCCAGCAGTGACAGGGCAATCGGGACTGAAGCTTTCTTT	CASSDRAIGTEAFF
TRBV4-3	TRBD1	.	TRBJ1-6	TGCGCCAGCAGTCGAGACAGGGAATGGACACCCCTCCACTTT	CASSRDREWTPLHF
TRBV3-1/TRBV3-2	TRBD1	few	TRBJ2-7	TGTGCCAGCAGCACAGCAGGACAGGCAGCTTACGAGCAGTACTTC	CASSTAGQAAYEQYF
TRBV2	.	.	TRBJ1-5	TGTGCCAGCAGTGACGGTGGGGGCCCATATAGCAATCAGCCCCAGCATTTT	CASSDGGGPYSNQPQHF
TRBV27	TRBD2	.	TRBJ2-5	TGTGCCAGCAGTCCCTGGACTAGCGGGAGACCTGAGGAGACCCAGTACTTC	CASSPWTSGRPEETQYF
TRBV7-2	TRBD2	once	TRBJ2-7	TGTGCCAGCAAGGGGCCGAGGATTAGCGGGAGGGCTTTGTACGAGCAGTACTTC	CASKGPRISGRALYEQYF
TRBV6-2/TRBV6-3	TRBD2	.	TRBJ2-5	TGTGCCAGCAGCCCCCCCAGGACTAGTCAGTACTTC	CASSPPRTSQYF
TRBV7-2	.	.	TRBJ1-2	TGTGCCAGCAGCCCCACCGGTGTTAACTATGGCTACACCTTC	CASSPTGVNYGYTF
TRBV6-6	.	.	TRBJ1-4	TGTGCCAGCAGTTACTTGGGGCTAGGAAATGAAAAACTGTTTTTT	CASSYLGLGNEKLFF
TRBV12-2	.	few	TRBJ2-2	TGTGCAAGTCGCTTGCCCGGGTCGGGACTAGTCTCATCCGGGGAGCTGTTTTTT	CASRLPGSGLVSSGELFF
TRBV18	.	.	TRBJ1-3	TGTGCCAGCTCCCGCGTTTACTCTGGAAACACCATATATTTT	CASSRVYSGNTIYF
TRBV7-2	TRBD2	once	TRBJ2-4	TGTGCCAGCAGCTTGGCGGGGGGCGTGAAAAACATTCAGTACTTC	CASSLAGGVKNIQYF
TRBV10-1	TRBD2	.	TRBJ2-2	TGCGCCAGCATCGAGACTAGCGGGGTTGCAGGCACCGGGGAGCTGTTTTTT	CASIETSGVAGTGELFF
TRBV20-1	TRBD2	.	TRBJ2-1	TGCAGTGCTAGTAGCCAGCGGGGCACCTACAATGAGCAGTTCTTC	CSASSQRGTYNEQFF
TRBV5-1	TRBD2	.	TRBJ2-1	TGCGCCAGCAGCACTTTCCCGGGACTAGAGAACAATGAGCAGTTCTTC	CASSTFPGLENNEQFF
TRBV14	.	.	TRBJ2-5	TGTGCCAGCAGCCTCAAGACTGCCGCAACCAAAGAGACCCAGTACTTC	CASSLKTAATKETQYF
TRBV7-9	.	.	TRBJ1-6	TGTGCCAGCAGCTTAGAGGTCAACCAGGCAGGTTCACCCCTCCACTTT	CASSLEVNQAGSPLHF
TRBV5-1	TRBD1	once	TRBJ1-6	TGCGCCAGCAGCGCGGGACAGGGGGGACCCAATTCACCCCTCCACTTT	CASSAGQGGPNSPLHF
TRBV30	.	few	TRBJ2-3	TGTGCCTGGAGTCGAGCGGAGTCAGACACAGATACGCAGTATTTT	CAWSRAESDTDTQYF
TRBV29-1	TRBD2	.	TRBJ2-1	TGCAGCGTTGCGTCTAGCGGGGACAATGAGCAGTTCTTC	CSVASSGDNEQFF
TRBV7-2	.	.	TRBJ1-4	TGTGCCAGCAGTCTCAGAGGGCGGGGTGAAAAACTGTTTTTT	CASSLRGRGEKLFF
TRBV5-6	.	.	TRBJ2-7	TGTGCCAGCAGCTTGGAACGGGGTTACGAGCAGTACTTC	CASSLERGYEQYF
TRBV27	TRBD1	.	TRBJ1-5	TGTGCCAGCAGTTACTCCGGGACAGGGACTAATCAGCCCCAGCATTTT	CASSYSGTGTNQPQHF
TRBV5-1	.	.	TRBJ2-2	TGCGCCAGCAGCTTGGCGGGGACTCTCGCCGGGGAGCTGTTTTTT	CASSLAGTLAGELFF
TRBV4-1	.	.	TRBJ1-3	TGCGCCAGCAGCCAAGATTCCCCGGGATTCTCTGGAAACACCATATATTTT	CASSQDSPGFSGNTIYF
TRBV11-3	TRBD2	.	TRBJ2-1	TGTGCCAGCAGCTTCGGGCTAGCGGGCCTCAATGAGCAGTTCTTC	CASSFGLAGLNEQFF